This T cell receptor beta chain was sequenced during a study of T cells in tumors after PD-1 blockade. Study information: Patients had no prior checkpoint blockade, systemic immunosuppressants, or anti-cancer therapy within 4 weeks.

The protocol was immunoSEQ multiplex PCR, while the TCRdb copy is restricted to in-frame clones and leaves out a portion. The table includes approximately 60,000 clones, roughly 70% detected once. A note on this clone: The sample carries other DNA sequences with the same CDR3.

This clonotype was sampled from a human donor with basal cell carcinoma. The sequencing here drew on PBMCs, taken after anti-PD-1 treatment.

The CDR3 coding sequence is TGTGCCAGCAGTGAAGCGACAGGGCCTAGCACAGATACGCAGTATTTT. Its protein product is CASSEATGPSTDTQYF. V gene TRBV2 combines with J gene TRBJ2-3, with 7 bases lining up with TRBD1. Germline V gene sequence: CDR1 SNHLY, CDR2 FYNNEI. V gave up 0 bases and J gave up 0 bases; unmatched junction bases: 3. There are 16 residues in the CDR3.